These 24 T cell receptor beta chains were sequenced from one sample in a study of shared clonotypes between healthy human individuals. Measured with immunoSEQ multiplex PCR; TCRdb has only the in-frame clones, and not every one. The sample holds under 850,000 clones, 92% seen once. Naivety among CD8 cells was defined by CD45RO negativity and positive CCR7 selection, thereby excluding terminally differentiated effector memory CD45RA+ cells. The sequenced sample was naive CD8+ T cells sorted from blood. Receptors were obtained from a man younger than 40 in good health.

The chain carries TRBV27 and TRBJ1-2; 7 positions agree with TRBD1. The CDR3 sequence is 16 residues long. CDR1 MNHEY and CDR2 SMNVEV come from the germline V gene (reference sequence). The J segment lost 5 bases and the V segment lost 3 bases, leaving 12 bases of the junction unmatched. The CDR3 region is CASSFSMGDRVYGYTF. CDR3 nucleotides: TGTGCCAGCAGTTTCTCAATGGGAGACAGGGTTTATGGCTACACCTTC.

This clone has just a few counts. J is TRBJ2-7 and V is TRBV28, with D possibly TRBD2 on 6 matching bases. The CDR3 sequence is 14 residues long. V shed 7 bases and J shed 1 base, with 14 bases lying between them. Germline V gene data show CDR1 as MDHEN and CDR2 as SYDVKM. This CDR3 reads CASTPSAGSYEQYF. For the CDR3, the DNA is TGTGCCAGCACCCCCTCGGCGGGGTCCTACGAGCAGTACTTC.

The chain couples TRBV29-1 to TRBJ2-5, with 12 bases aligning to TRBD2. J lost 5 bases, V lost 6 bases, and 10 bases had no gene match. The CDR3 sequence is 15 residues long. The germline CDR1 and CDR2 sequences are SQVTM and ANQGSEA. The chain's CDR3 is CSVWTSGTLVETQYF. The CDR3 nucleotides are TGCAGCGTCTGGACTAGCGGGACCCTTGTGGAGACCCAGTACTTC.

The chain carries TRBV7-6 and TRBJ2-7; no reliable D call. The CDR3 consists of 14 residues. Trimming took off 4 bases at V and 0 bases at J, with 10 bases between the two ends. Germline assignment: CDR1 SGHVS and CDR2 FNYEAQ. The chain's CDR3 is CASSSLGFSYEQYF. CDR3 bases: TGTGCCAGCAGCTCGTTGGGTTTCTCCTACGAGCAGTACTTC.

The chain couples TRBV28 to TRBJ2-1; 7 bases fit TRBD1. Germline CDR1 and CDR2: MDHEN and SYDVKM. The CDR3 has 16 amino acids. The ends lost 5 bases at V and 3 bases at J; junction bases unmatched: 10. The CDR3 DNA is TGTGCCAGCAGTCCTGACAGGGCGGCTAACTACAATGAGCAGTTCTTC. It yields the protein CASSPDRAANYNEQFF.

V usage is TRBV4-2 and J usage is TRBJ2-2; D not certain. Deletions cut 4 bases from V and 6 bases from J, with 12 bases between. Germline values: CDR1 LGHNA, CDR2 YNFKEQ. The CDR3 runs to 14 residues. CDR3 region: CASSPDIRPGELFF. The CDR3 DNA reads as TGTGCCAGCAGCCCCGACATAAGACCCGGGGAGCTGTTTTTT.

The chain carries TRBV5-1 and TRBJ2-3; D is unresolved. V lost 1 base and J 6 bases, leaving 21 bases between the germline ends. The germline V gene has CDR1 SGHRS and CDR2 YFSETQ. The CDR3 is made up of 17 amino acids. Here the CDR3 DNA reads TGCGCCAGCAGCTTGAACGACCGGACCCGAATGAGGGATACGCAGTATTTT. It encodes CASSLNDRTRMRDTQYF.

The chain has TRBV5-6 and TRBJ1-4; no clear D gene. Germline values: CDR1 SGHDT, CDR2 YYEEEE. The CDR3 extends over 18 amino acids. V was trimmed by 4 bases and J by 6 bases, leaving 25 bases between them. CDR3 in DNA: TGTGCCAGCAGCCTTACCCAAAGGATCCAAAAGCAGGATGAAAAACTGTTTTTT. This sequence encodes CASSLTQRIQKQDEKLFF.

This chain joins TRBV18 and TRBJ2-3, with no clear D. The V end was cut by 5 bases, the J end by 1 base, with 10 bases between. CDR1 is KGHSH and CDR2 is LQKENI in the germline V gene. This CDR3 comprises 14 residues. As DNA, the CDR3 is TGTGCCAGCTCAGACCTAGGCGGCACAGATACGCAGTATTTT. It translates to CASSDLGGTDTQYF. Full variable domain (rest looked up from reference TRBV18 and TRBJ2-3): NAGVMQNPRHLVRRRGQEARLRCSPMKGHSHVYWYRQLPEEGLKFMVYLQKENIIDESGMPKERFSAEFPKEGPSILRIQQVVRGDSAAYFCASSDLGGTDTQYFGPGTRLTVL.

The chain carries TRBV11-2 and TRBJ1-4; D uncertain. This CDR3 has 14 amino acids. Germline assignment: CDR1 SGHAT and CDR2 FQNNGV. V lost 1 base to trimming and J lost 5 bases, with 8 bases between them. CDR3: CASSLVGANEKLFF. CDR3 nucleotides: TGTGCCAGCAGCTTAGTCGGAGCCAATGAAAAACTGTTTTTT.

This clone was recorded once. The chain has TRBV5-4 and TRBJ2-3; no clear D. Deletions cut 3 bases from V and 14 bases from J, with 16 bases between. CDR3 length: 12 residues. The germline CDR1 and CDR2 sequences are SGHNT and YYREEE (reference sequence). The CDR3 sequence is CASSSNPIDLYF. For the CDR3, the DNA is TGTGCCAGCAGCTCGAATCCCATTGATTTGTATTTT. Variable domain in full (rest from reference TRBV5-4 and TRBJ2-3): ETGVTQSPTHLIKTRGQQVTLRCSSQSGHNTVSWYQQALGQGPQFIFQYYREEENGRGNFPPRFSGLQFPNYSSELNVNALELDDSALYLCASSSNPIDLYFGPGTRLTVL.

This rearrangement joins TRBV5-6 to TRBJ2-1, with 10 bases matching TRBD2. Trimming took 4 bases from V and 5 from J; bases not matched to a gene: 3. The length of the CDR3 is 14 residues. CDR1 SGHDT and CDR2 YYEEEE come from the germline V gene. This CDR3 is CASSPGTSDNEQFF. CDR3 in DNA: TGTGCCAGCAGCCCCGGGACTAGCGACAATGAGCAGTTCTTC.

This clone was found once. The chain carries TRBV6-6 and TRBJ1-5, with 7 positions matching TRBD1. There are 15 residues in the CDR3. After removal of 5 bases from V and 0 bases from J, the junction contained 4 bases not matched to a gene. CDR1 and CDR2 (germline): MNHNY, SVGAGI (reference sequence). The CDR3 DNA reads TGTGCCAGCAGTCGGGGACAGTATAGCAATCAGCCCCAGCATTTT. Its translation is CASSRGQYSNQPQHF.

The rearrangement joins TRBV6-6 to TRBJ2-3; D gene unclear. Germline CDR1 MNHNY, CDR2 SVGAGI (reference sequence). The CDR3 sequence is 13 residues long. The V and J ends lost 5 bases and 2 bases respectively, with 8 bases between them. CDR3 nucleotides: TGTGCCAGCAGTAAGGATTACACAGATACGCAGTATTTT. Its translation is CASSKDYTDTQYF.

The V gene is TRBV10-3, the J gene TRBJ2-1; 11 bases are a match to TRBD1. The V segment lost 7 bases and the J segment 0 bases; nucleotides outside the gene matches: 5. Germline V CDR1 and CDR2: ENHRY, SYGVKD. The CDR3 consists of 16 residues. For the CDR3, the DNA is TGTGCCATCACCGGGACAGGGGGGAGCTCCTACAATGAGCAGTTCTTC. It yields the protein CAITGTGGSSYNEQFF.

V gene TRBV28 combines with J gene TRBJ2-1; 11 nucleotides match TRBD2. The junction had 7 bases not matched to a gene; V was cut back by 7 bases and J by 5 bases. The CDR3 consists of 15 residues. The germline CDR1 and CDR2 sequences are MDHEN and SYDVKM. The CDR3 reads CASTPGTSGDNEQFF. In DNA form, the CDR3 reads TGTGCCAGCACCCCGGGGACTAGCGGAGACAATGAGCAGTTCTTC.

The J gene is TRBJ1-2, the V gene TRBV5-6; no firm D call. V lost 2 bases and J 1 base, leaving 9 bases between the germline ends. Germline V CDR1 and CDR2: SGHDT, YYEEEE. The CDR3 length is 14 residues. CDR3 in amino acids: CASSFLGINYGYTF. The CDR3 DNA reads TGTGCCAGCAGCTTTTTAGGGATTAACTATGGCTACACCTTC.

The chain links TRBV27 to TRBJ2-1; TRBD2 matches at 8 bases. CDR1 and CDR2 (germline): MNHEY, SMNVEV (reference sequence). The CDR3 loop spans 15 amino acids. V lost 0 bases to trimming and J lost 3 bases; unmatched junction nucleotides: 1. Written as DNA, the CDR3 is TGTGCCAGCAGTTTATCTAGCGGGGTCTACAATGAGCAGTTCTTC. As protein: CASSLSSGVYNEQFF.

J is TRBJ2-7 and V is TRBV5-4; D may be TRBD1 (6 bases). V was pared by 4 bases and J by 5 bases, with 16 bases between. CDR1 is SGHNT, CDR2 YYREEE, per germline (reference sequence). The CDR3 consists of 14 residues. The CDR3 DNA is TGTGCCAGCAGCCTCGGTCAGGGGATCGACGAGCAGTACTTC. Translating it yields CASSLGQGIDEQYF.

The gene calls are TRBV27 and TRBJ2-7, with 8 bases aligning to TRBD1. CDR1 is MNHEY, CDR2 SMNVEV, per germline (reference sequence). V shed 6 bases, J shed 2 bases, and the junction held 9 bases outside the gene matches. CDR3 length: 15 residues. The CDR3 bases are TGTGCCAGCAGAGCCCTACAGGGGGTGGCCTACGAGCAGTACTTC. The encoded protein is CASRALQGVAYEQYF.

The chain joins TRBV6-1 to TRBJ2-7; D possibly uses TRBD1 or TRBD2 (7 bases each). This CDR3 has 15 amino acids. The V end lost 2 bases, the J end lost 5 bases, and 16 bases lay between the germline ends. Germline CDR1 is MNHNS and CDR2 is SASEGT. This chain's CDR3 is CASSEIQAGGDEQYF. CDR3 DNA: TGTGCCAGCAGTGAAATTCAGGCAGGGGGGGACGAGCAGTACTTC.

CDR3 coding DNA: TGTGCCAGCAGCCCAGTAAGAGCCACTAGAACAGATACGCAGTATTTT. Translating it yields CASSPVRATRTDTQYF. The J gene is TRBJ2-3, the V gene TRBV14; possibly TRBD2 for D (5 bases). This CDR3 contains 16 residues. V lost 4 bases and J 3 bases, leaving 17 bases between the germline ends. Germline-derived CDR1 and CDR2 are SGHDN and FVKESK.

The genes are TRBV15 and TRBJ2-7; 9 positions agree with TRBD2. Trimming cost V 2 bases and J 4 bases; bases outside gene matches: 6. CDR1 and CDR2 from the germline V gene are LNHNV and YYDKDF (reference sequence). The CDR3 has 15 residues. CDR3 sequence reads: CATSRRREGLYEQYF. CDR3 DNA: TGTGCCACCAGCAGAAGGCGGGAGGGCCTATACGAGCAGTACTTC.

V usage is TRBV11-2 and J usage is TRBJ1-1, with 9 bases that match TRBD1. Germline lookup yields CDR1 SGHAT and CDR2 FQNNGV. The J segment lost 3 bases and the V segment lost 2 bases, leaving 7 bases of the junction unmatched. The CDR3 has 16 residues. CDR3 bases: TGTGCCAGCAGCTTAAGAGTAGGGGACAGGGACACTGAAGCTTTCTTT. The encoded protein is CASSLRVGDRDTEAFF. The variable domain in full, completed from reference TRBV11-2 and TRBJ1-1, reads EAGVAQSPRYKIIEKRQSVAFWCNPISGHATLYWYQQILGQGPKLLIQFQNNGVVDDSQLPKDRFSAERLKGVDSTLKIQPAKLEDSAVYLCASSLRVGDRDTEAFFGQGTRLTVV.